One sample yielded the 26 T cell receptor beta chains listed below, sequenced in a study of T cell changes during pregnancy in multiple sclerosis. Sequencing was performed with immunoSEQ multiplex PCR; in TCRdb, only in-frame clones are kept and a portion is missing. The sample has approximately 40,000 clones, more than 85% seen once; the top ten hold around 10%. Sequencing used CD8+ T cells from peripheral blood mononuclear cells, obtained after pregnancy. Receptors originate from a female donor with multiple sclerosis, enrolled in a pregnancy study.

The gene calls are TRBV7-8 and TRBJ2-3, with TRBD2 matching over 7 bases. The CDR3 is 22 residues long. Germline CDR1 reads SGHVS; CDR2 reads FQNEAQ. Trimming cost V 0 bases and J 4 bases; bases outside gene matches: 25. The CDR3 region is CASSLAKSGNLLLRDSPDTQYF. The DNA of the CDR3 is TGTGCCAGCAGCTTAGCGAAAAGCGGGAACCTATTACTACGAGATAGTCCAGATACGCAGTATTTT.

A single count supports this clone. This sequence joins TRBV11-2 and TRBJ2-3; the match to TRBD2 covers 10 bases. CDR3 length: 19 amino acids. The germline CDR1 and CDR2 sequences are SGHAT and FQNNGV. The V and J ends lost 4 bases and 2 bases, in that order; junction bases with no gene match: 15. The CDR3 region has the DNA TGTGCCAGCAGCTCCCAATATCCCTTTAGCGGGGGGTACACAGATACGCAGTATTTT. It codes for CASSSQYPFSGGYTDTQYF.

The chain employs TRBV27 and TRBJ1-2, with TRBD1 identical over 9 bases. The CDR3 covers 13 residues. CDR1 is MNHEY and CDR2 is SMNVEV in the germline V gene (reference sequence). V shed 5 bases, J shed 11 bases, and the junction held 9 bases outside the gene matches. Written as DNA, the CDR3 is TGTGCCAGCAGTACCACGGACAGGGGCCATTACACCTTC. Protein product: CASSTTDRGHYTF.

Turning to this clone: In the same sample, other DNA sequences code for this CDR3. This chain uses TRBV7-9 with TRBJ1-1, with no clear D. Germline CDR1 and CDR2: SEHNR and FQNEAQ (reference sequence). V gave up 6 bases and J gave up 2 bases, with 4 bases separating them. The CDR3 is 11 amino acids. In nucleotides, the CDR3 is TGTGCCAGCAGGGCAAACACTGAAGCTTTCTTT. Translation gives CASRANTEAFF.

The CDR3 coding sequence is TGTGCCAGCAGCCGTAGCGGGTCTCCCTACGAGCAGTACTTC. Its protein product is CASSRSGSPYEQYF. The chain joins TRBV7-9 to TRBJ2-7, with 7 bases lining up with TRBD2. J gave up 2 bases and V 5 bases, and 6 bases lay outside the gene matches. This CDR3 region has 14 residues. The germline CDR1 and CDR2 sequences are SEHNR and FQNEAQ (reference sequence). Filled out from reference TRBV7-9 and TRBJ2-7, the complete variable domain reads DTGVSQNPRHKITKRGQNVTFRCDPISEHNRLYWYRQTLGQGPEFLTYFQNEAQLEKSRLLSDRFSAERPKGSFSTLEIQRTEQGDSAMYLCASSRSGSPYEQYFGPGTRLTVT.

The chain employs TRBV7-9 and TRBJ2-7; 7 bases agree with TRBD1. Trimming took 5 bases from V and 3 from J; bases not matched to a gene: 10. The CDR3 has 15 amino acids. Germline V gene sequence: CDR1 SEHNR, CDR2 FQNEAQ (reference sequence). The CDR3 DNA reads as TGTGCCAGCAGCGGGCAGACAGGGTTAGGCTACGAGCAGTACTTC. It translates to CASSGQTGLGYEQYF.

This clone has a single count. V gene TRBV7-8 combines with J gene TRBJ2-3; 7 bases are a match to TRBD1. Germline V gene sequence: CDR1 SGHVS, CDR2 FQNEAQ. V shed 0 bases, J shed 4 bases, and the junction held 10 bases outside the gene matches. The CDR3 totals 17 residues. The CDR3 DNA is TGTGCCAGCAGCTTAGCTCCCTCGGGACAGAACTCAGATACGCAGTATTTT. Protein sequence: CASSLAPSGQNSDTQYF.

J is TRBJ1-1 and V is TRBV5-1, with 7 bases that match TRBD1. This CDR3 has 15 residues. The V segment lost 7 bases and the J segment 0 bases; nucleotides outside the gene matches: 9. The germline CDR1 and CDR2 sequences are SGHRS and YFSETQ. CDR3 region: CASRRQGGMNTEAFF. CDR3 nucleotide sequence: TGCGCCAGCCGACGACAGGGAGGTATGAACACTGAAGCTTTCTTT.

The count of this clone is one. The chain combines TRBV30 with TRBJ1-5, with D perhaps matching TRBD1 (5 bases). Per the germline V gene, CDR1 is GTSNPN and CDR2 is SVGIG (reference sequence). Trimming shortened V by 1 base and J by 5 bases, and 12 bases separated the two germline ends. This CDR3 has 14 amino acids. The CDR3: CAWSGVGDYQPQHF. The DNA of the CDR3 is TGTGCCTGGAGTGGTGTAGGGGACTATCAGCCCCAGCATTTT.

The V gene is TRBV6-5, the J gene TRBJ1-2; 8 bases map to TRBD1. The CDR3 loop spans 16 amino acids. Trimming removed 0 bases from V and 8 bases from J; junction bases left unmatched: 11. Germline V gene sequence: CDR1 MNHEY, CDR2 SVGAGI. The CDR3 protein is CASSYSGSTGVLGYTF. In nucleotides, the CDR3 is TGTGCCAGCAGTTACTCTGGCTCGACAGGGGTATTGGGCTACACCTTC.

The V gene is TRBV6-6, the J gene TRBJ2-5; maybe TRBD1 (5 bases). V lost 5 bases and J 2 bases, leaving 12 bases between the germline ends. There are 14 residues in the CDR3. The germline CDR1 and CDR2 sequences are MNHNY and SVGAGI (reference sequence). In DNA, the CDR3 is TGTGCCAGCAGTACCGACAGACCGCAAGAGACCCAGTACTTC. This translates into CASSTDRPQETQYF.

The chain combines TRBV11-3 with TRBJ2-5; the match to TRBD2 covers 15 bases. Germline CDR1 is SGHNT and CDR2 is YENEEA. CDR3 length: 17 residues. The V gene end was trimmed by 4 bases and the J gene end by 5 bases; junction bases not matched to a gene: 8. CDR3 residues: CASSWGTSGRPSETQYF. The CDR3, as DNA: TGTGCCAGCAGCTGGGGGACTAGCGGGAGGCCGAGTGAGACCCAGTACTTC.

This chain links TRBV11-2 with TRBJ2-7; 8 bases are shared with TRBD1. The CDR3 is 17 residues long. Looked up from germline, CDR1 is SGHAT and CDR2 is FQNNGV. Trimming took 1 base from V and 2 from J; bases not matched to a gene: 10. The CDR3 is CASSLGQGAGITYEQYF. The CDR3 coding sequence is TGTGCCAGCAGCTTAGGGCAGGGGGCGGGGATTACCTACGAGCAGTACTTC.

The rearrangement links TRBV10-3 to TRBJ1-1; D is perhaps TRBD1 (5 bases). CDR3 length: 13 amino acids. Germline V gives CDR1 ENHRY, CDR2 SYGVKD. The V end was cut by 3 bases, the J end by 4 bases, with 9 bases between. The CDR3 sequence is CAISDGGATEAFF. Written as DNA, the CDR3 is TGTGCCATCAGTGACGGCGGGGCCACTGAAGCTTTCTTT.

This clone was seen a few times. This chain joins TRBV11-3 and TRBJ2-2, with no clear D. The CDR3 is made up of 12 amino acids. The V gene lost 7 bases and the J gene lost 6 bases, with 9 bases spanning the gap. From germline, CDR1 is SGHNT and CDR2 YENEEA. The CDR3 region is CASNPSAGELFF. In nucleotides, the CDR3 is TGTGCCAGCAACCCCTCGGCCGGGGAGCTGTTTTTT.

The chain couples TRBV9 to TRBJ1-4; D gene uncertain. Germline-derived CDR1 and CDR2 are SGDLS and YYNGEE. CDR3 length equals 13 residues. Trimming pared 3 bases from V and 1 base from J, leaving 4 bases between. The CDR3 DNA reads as TGTGCCAGCAGCGACGGAACTAATGAAAAACTGTTTTTT. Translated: CASSDGTNEKLFF.

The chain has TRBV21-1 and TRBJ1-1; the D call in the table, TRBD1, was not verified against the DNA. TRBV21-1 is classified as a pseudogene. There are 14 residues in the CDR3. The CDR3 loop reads CASSSPDRNTEAFF. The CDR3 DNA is TGTGCCAGCAGCAGCCCCGACAGGAACACTGAAGCTTTCTTT.

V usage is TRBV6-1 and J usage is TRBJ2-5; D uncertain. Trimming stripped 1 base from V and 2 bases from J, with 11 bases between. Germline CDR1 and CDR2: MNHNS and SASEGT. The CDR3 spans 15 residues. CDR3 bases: TGTGCCAGCAGTGAAGGAGGCTCGGTTCAAGAGACCCAGTACTTC. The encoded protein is CASSEGGSVQETQYF.

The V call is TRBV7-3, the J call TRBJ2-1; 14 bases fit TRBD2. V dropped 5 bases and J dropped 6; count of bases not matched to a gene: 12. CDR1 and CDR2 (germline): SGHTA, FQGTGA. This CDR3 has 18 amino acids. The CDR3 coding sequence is TGTGCCAGCAGCCTCCGCCCTAGACTAGCGGGAGGGATCAATGAGCAGTTCTTC. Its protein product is CASSLRPRLAGGINEQFF.

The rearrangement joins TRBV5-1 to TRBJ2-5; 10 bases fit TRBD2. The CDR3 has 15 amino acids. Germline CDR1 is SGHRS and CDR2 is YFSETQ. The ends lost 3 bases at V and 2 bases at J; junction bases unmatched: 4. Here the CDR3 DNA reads TGCGCCAGCAGCTCGCAAGCGGGAGGGCAAGAGACCCAGTACTTC. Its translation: CASSSQAGGQETQYF.

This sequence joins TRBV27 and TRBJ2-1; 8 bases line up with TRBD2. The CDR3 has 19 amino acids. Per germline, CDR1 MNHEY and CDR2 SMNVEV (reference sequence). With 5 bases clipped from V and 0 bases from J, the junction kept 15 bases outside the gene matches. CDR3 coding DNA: TGTGCCAGCAGTCACGGACTAGCCCCCCGTTACGGCTCCTACAATGAGCAGTTCTTC. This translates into CASSHGLAPRYGSYNEQFF.

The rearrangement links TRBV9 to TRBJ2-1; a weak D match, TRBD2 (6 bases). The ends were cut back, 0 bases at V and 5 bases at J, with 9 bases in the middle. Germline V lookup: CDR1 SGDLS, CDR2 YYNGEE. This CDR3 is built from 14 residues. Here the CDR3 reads CASSVAGVHNEQFF. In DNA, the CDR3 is TGTGCCAGCAGCGTAGCGGGGGTACACAATGAGCAGTTCTTC. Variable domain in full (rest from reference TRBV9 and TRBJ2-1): DSGVTQTPKHLITATGQRVTLRCSPRSGDLSVYWYQQSLDQGLQFLIQYYNGEERAKGNILERFSAQQFPDLHSELNLSSLELGDSALYFCASSVAGVHNEQFFGPGTRLTVL.

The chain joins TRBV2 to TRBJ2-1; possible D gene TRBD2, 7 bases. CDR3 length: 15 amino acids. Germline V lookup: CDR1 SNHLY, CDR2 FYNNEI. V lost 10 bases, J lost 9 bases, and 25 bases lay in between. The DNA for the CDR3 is TGTGCCACCCATACAGGGAGGGGGTTTACAGGTGAGCAGTTCTTC. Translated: CATHTGRGFTGEQFF. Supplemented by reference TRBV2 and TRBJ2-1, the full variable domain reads EPEVTQTPSHQVTQMGQEVILRCVPISNHLYFYWYRQILGQKVEFLVSFYNNEISEKSEIFDDQFSVERPDGSNFTLKIRSTKLEDSAMYFCATHTGRGFTGEQFFGPGTRLTVL.

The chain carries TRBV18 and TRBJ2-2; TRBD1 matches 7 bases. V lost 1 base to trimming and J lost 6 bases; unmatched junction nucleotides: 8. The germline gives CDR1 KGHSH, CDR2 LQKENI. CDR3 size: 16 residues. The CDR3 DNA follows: TGTGCCAGCTCACCACACAGGGGAGCGGCATCCGGGGAGCTGTTTTTT. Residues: CASSPHRGAASGELFF.

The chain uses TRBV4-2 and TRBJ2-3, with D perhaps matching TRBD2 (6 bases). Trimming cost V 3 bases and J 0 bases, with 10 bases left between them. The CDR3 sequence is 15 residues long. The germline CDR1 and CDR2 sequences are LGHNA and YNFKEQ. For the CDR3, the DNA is TGTGCCAGCAGCCAGTGGGAGGCTAGCACAGATACGCAGTATTTT. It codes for CASSQWEASTDTQYF.

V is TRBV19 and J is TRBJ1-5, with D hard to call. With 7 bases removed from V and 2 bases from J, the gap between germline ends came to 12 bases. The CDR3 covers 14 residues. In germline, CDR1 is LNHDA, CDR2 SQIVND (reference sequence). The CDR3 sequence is CASNLWQGNQPQHF. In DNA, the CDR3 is TGTGCCAGTAACCTCTGGCAGGGCAATCAGCCCCAGCATTTT. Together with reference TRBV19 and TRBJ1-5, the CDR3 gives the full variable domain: DGGITQSPKYLFRKEGQNVTLSCEQNLNHDAMYWYRQDPGQGLRLIYYSQIVNDFQKGDIAEGYSVSREKKESFPLTVTSAQKNPTAFYLCASNLWQGNQPQHFGDGTRLSIL.